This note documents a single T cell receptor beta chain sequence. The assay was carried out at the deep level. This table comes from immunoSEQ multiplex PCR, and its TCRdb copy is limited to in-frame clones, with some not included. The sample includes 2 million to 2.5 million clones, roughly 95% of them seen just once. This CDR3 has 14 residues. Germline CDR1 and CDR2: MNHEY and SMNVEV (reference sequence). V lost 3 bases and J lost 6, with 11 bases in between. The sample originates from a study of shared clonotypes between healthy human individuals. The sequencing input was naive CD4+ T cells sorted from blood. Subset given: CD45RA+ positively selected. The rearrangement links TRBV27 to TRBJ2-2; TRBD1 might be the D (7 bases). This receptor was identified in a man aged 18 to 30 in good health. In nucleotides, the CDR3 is TGTGCCAGCAGTTTGGTCAGGGGGGCCGGGGAGCTGTTTTTT. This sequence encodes CASSLVRGAGELFF.